The next 22 T cell receptor beta chains were all read from a single sample in a study of shared clonotypes between healthy human individuals. Profiling relied on immunoSEQ multiplex PCR, and the TCRdb table lists in-frame clones only, not all of them. The sample shows around 1,000,000 clones, approximately 80% of them seen only once. The sequenced sample consisted of memory CD4+ T cells from PBMCs. Subset meaning: CD45RA-negative fraction. The origin of the receptors is a man aged 18 to 29 in good health. Some clones in this sample may be carry-over from other donors' samples.

CDR3 region: CASSPGGLDTQYF. The CDR3 DNA reads TGTGCCAGCAGTCCGGGCGGCCTAGATACGCAGTATTTT. This chain joins TRBV28 and TRBJ2-3; D remains ambiguous. CDR1 and CDR2 (germline): MDHEN, SYDVKM. This CDR3 region has 13 residues. V lost 5 bases to trimming and J lost 5 bases, with 11 bases between them.

The genes are TRBV28 and TRBJ2-4; D remains unclear. Germline-derived CDR1 and CDR2 are MDHEN and SYDVKM. The V and J ends lost 3 bases and 0 bases respectively, with 15 bases between them. The CDR3 has 17 amino acids. CDR3 loop: CASSFSRRLGAKNIQYF. The CDR3 nucleotides read TGTGCCAGCAGTTTCTCCCGGAGATTGGGAGCCAAAAACATTCAGTACTTC.

The chain has TRBV2 and TRBJ2-7; TRBD2 matches at 9 bases. J was trimmed by 3 bases and V by 6 bases; bases with no gene match: 3. The CDR3 runs to 13 residues. In germline, CDR1 is SNHLY, CDR2 FYNNEI. In DNA form, the CDR3 reads TGTGCCAGCAGGGCGGGAGGGGTCTACGAGCAGTACTTC. This gives the protein CASRAGGVYEQYF.

Concerning this clone: Within the sample, other DNA sequences also encode this same CDR3. The V call is TRBV7-3, the J call TRBJ2-1, with D maybe TRBD1 (7 bases). The CDR3 has 15 residues. Germline CDR1 is SGHTA and CDR2 is FQGTGA. V lost 5 bases to trimming and J lost 0 bases, with 11 bases between them. The CDR3 sequence is CASSPGGSSYNEQFF. The CDR3, as DNA: TGTGCCAGCAGCCCAGGGGGGAGCTCCTACAATGAGCAGTTCTTC.

The rearrangement uses TRBV2 and TRBJ2-1, with TRBD2 as a possible D gene (5 bases). V lost 3 bases, J lost 10 bases, and 16 bases lay in between. Per germline, CDR1 SNHLY and CDR2 FYNNEI. The CDR3 loop spans 14 amino acids. The CDR3 sequence is CASSDQRPPVEQFF. The DNA of the CDR3 is TGTGCCAGCAGTGATCAGCGGCCGCCTGTCGAGCAGTTCTTC.

The CDR3 protein is CASSLAPRAVEQYF. The CDR3 bases are TGTGCCAGCAGCTTAGCCCCCAGGGCGGTCGAGCAGTACTTC. This rearrangement joins TRBV11-1 to TRBJ2-7; the D gene is possibly TRBD1 (5 bases). There are 14 residues in the CDR3. Per the germline V gene, CDR1 is SGHAT and CDR2 is FQDESV (reference sequence). V dropped 0 bases and J dropped 6 bases, with 12 bases sitting between them.

Remarks on this clone: One end of the junction does not line up with germline, which may come from a read error. The chain employs TRBV20-1 and TRBJ2-1; 7 positions match TRBD1. CDR3 length: 11 residues. CDR1 DFQATT and CDR2 SNEGSKA come from the germline V gene (reference sequence). CDR3 in DNA: TGCGGTGCAGGGGGAAATGCTGAGCAGTTCTTC. This translates into CGAGGNAEQFF.

V gene TRBV28 combines with J gene TRBJ2-3; D unresolved. The V gene lost 1 base and the J gene lost 4 bases, with 12 bases spanning the gap. The germline V gene encodes CDR1 MDHEN and CDR2 SYDVKM. The CDR3 has 15 residues. The CDR3 spells CASSLFTTRADTQYF. DNA for the CDR3: TGTGCCAGCAGTTTATTCACTACTCGCGCAGATACGCAGTATTTT.

J is TRBJ2-3 and V is TRBV9, with D perhaps TRBD2 (5 bases). The CDR3 runs to 16 residues. Germline loops: CDR1 SGDLS, CDR2 YYNGEE. V was shortened by 4 bases and J by 6 bases, with 21 bases between the two germline ends. In DNA, the CDR3 is TGTGCCAGCAGCTCCGGGATAGCTAGCACACCGGATACGCAGTATTTT. As protein: CASSSGIASTPDTQYF. Full variable domain (outside the CDR3, taken from reference TRBV9 and TRBJ2-3): DSGVTQTPKHLITATGQRVTLRCSPRSGDLSVYWYQQSLDQGLQFLIQYYNGEERAKGNILERFSAQQFPDLHSELNLSSLELGDSALYFCASSSGIASTPDTQYFGPGTRLTVL.

For this clone: Other DNA sequences in this specimen translate into the identical CDR3. The chain couples TRBV5-1 to TRBJ2-5; a weak D match, TRBD1 (6 bases). The germline V and J ends were trimmed by 0 bases and 2 bases, with 11 bases remaining between them. The CDR3 is 15 residues long. The V gene's germline CDR1 is SGHRS and CDR2 YFSETQ. The CDR3 coding sequence is TGCGCCAGCAGCTTGGCTGGGACATCTCAAGAGACCCAGTACTTC. Protein sequence: CASSLAGTSQETQYF.

The chain links TRBV6-1 to TRBJ1-3; TRBD1 is a possible D gene (5 bases). Trimming shortened V by 0 bases and J by 9 bases, and 12 bases separated the two germline ends. The CDR3 runs to 14 residues. Germline CDR1 MNHNS, CDR2 SASEGT. The DNA for the CDR3 is TGTGCCAGCAGTGAAGCTCAAGGGGTGGGCACCATATATTTT. Translation: CASSEAQGVGTIYF.

The V gene is TRBV11-2, the J gene TRBJ2-5; 10 nucleotides match TRBD2. The CDR3 has 17 amino acids. Germline V lookup: CDR1 SGHAT, CDR2 FQNNGV. With 2 bases clipped from V and 5 bases from J, the junction kept 11 bases outside the gene matches. CDR3 in amino acids: CASSLRKISGRWETQYF. CDR3 sequence (DNA): TGTGCCAGCAGCTTAAGGAAAATTAGCGGGAGGTGGGAGACCCAGTACTTC.

The gene calls are TRBV25-1 and TRBJ1-2; TRBD1 matches 8 bases. After removal of 2 bases from V and 0 bases from J, the junction contained 2 bases not matched to a gene. The germline CDR1 and CDR2 sequences are MGHDK and SYGVNS. This CDR3 spans 15 amino acids. The CDR3 here is CASSEQGASNYGYTF. CDR3 sequence (DNA): TGTGCCAGCAGTGAACAGGGGGCTTCTAACTATGGCTACACCTTC.

The chain employs TRBV28 and TRBJ2-7; D is uncertain. Germline V gene lookup returns CDR1 MDHEN and CDR2 SYDVKM. The CDR3 length is 14 residues. The germline V and J ends were trimmed by 11 bases and 6 bases, with 23 bases remaining between them. The CDR3 DNA reads as TGTGCCCCCCCCCGGGCCCGGACCAAACTCGAGCAGTACTTC. Protein sequence: CAPPRARTKLEQYF.

The chain carries TRBV28 and TRBJ1-2, with 11 bases aligning to TRBD1. Per germline, CDR1 MDHEN and CDR2 SYDVKM. CDR3 length: 14 amino acids. V lost 7 bases to trimming and J lost 11 bases; unmatched junction nucleotides: 12. CDR3 region: CASIFGGQGGVYTF. In DNA form, the CDR3 reads TGTGCCAGCATATTTGGGGGACAGGGGGGAGTATACACCTTC.

The rearrangement links TRBV10-3 to TRBJ2-1; D unclear. Looked up from germline, CDR1 is ENHRY and CDR2 is SYGVKD. This CDR3 contains 15 residues. V lost 5 bases, J lost 0 bases, and 11 bases lay in between. The CDR3 DNA follows: TGTGCCATCAGTCCCAAGCTTAGCTCCTACAATGAGCAGTTCTTC. It encodes CAISPKLSSYNEQFF.

The gene calls are TRBV7-2 and TRBJ2-5, with TRBD1 as a possible D gene (6 bases). This CDR3 is 13 amino acids long. The germline V and J ends were trimmed by 5 bases and 5 bases, with 12 bases remaining between them. Germline V gives CDR1 SGHTA, CDR2 FQGNSA. The CDR3: CASSDGTRETQYF. DNA for the CDR3: TGTGCCAGCAGCGACGGGACACGTGAGACCCAGTACTTC.

CDR3 protein: CASSGSSPYEQYF. CDR3 DNA sequence: TGTGCCAGCAGCGGATCGAGCCCCTACGAGCAGTACTTC. The chain recombines TRBV6-5 with TRBJ2-7; D unresolved. CDR1 and CDR2 from the germline V gene are MNHEY and SVGAGI. The V end was cut by 6 bases, the J end by 2 bases, with 11 bases between. CDR3 length: 13 residues.

This clone was found once. This chain joins TRBV28 and TRBJ2-7; 9 nucleotides line up with TRBD1. The CDR3 consists of 17 residues. The germline gives CDR1 MDHEN, CDR2 SYDVKM. The junction had 18 bases not matched to a gene; V was cut back by 5 bases and J by 7 bases. The CDR3 DNA reads TGTGCCAGCAGTACCGCTGCGCGGACAGGGGAAAGTGGGGAGCAGTACTTC. This translates into CASSTAARTGESGEQYF. Based on the CDR3 plus reference TRBV28 and TRBJ2-7, the full variable domain is DVKVTQSSRYLVKRTGEKVFLECVQDMDHENMFWYRQDPGLGLRLIYFSYDVKMKEKGDIPEGYSVSREKKERFSLILESASTNQTSMYLCASSTAARTGESGEQYFGPGTRLTVT.

On this clone itself: This may come from a read error, since a much larger clone is one base off. The chain has TRBV5-5 and TRBJ2-7; D is uncertain. In germline, CDR1 is SGHKS, CDR2 YYEKEE (reference sequence). The CDR3 spans 15 residues. CDR3 region: CVSSFGPASSYEQYF. The CDR3 DNA is TGTGTCAGCAGCTTTGGCCCAGCGTCCTCCTACGAGCAGTACTTC.

The chain joins TRBV4-3 to TRBJ2-7, with D maybe TRBD2 (6 bases). The germline CDR1 and CDR2 sequences are LGHNA and YSLEER. The V gene lost 3 bases and the J gene lost 2 bases, with 14 bases spanning the gap. CDR3 size: 15 residues. CDR3 DNA: TGCGCCAGCAGCCATGTGGCGCGGGACGCCTACGAGCAGTACTTC. Residues: CASSHVARDAYEQYF.

A remark on this clone: This specimen includes other DNA sequences encoding the same CDR3. J is TRBJ2-5 and V is TRBV6-1; D gene ambiguous. The germline V gene encodes CDR1 MNHNS and CDR2 SASEGT. Trimming shortened V by 7 bases and J by 4 bases, and 4 bases separated the two germline ends. This CDR3 is 10 amino acids long. The CDR3 DNA reads TGTGCCAGCATCCGAGAGACCCAGTACTTC. Amino acid sequence: CASIRETQYF.